This T cell receptor (beta chain) was sequenced during a study of blood T cell dynamics during melanoma immunotherapy. The time point here: week 3, after first cycle of checkpoint inhibitor. This table comes from immunoSEQ multiplex PCR, and its TCRdb copy is limited to in-frame clones, with some not included. Of about 10,000 clones listed, about four fifths are singletons. Germline loops: CDR1 MGHRA, CDR2 YSYEKL. The CDR3 runs to 14 residues. The V and J ends lost 8 bases and 1 base respectively, with 9 bases between them. The chain combines TRBV4-1 with TRBJ1-6; D unresolved. This receptor was obtained from a human donor with melanoma. The sequencing used blood, collected from a patient treated with checkpoint blockade. CDR3 nucleotide sequence: TGCGCCAGCGTCGATCCATCCTATAATTCACCCCTCCACTTT. Its translation is CASVDPSYNSPLHF.